The T cell receptor (beta chain) described here comes from a study of blood T cell repertoires in COVID-19 (dated by TCRdb to the early 2020s). Some background on the complete study: The collaborator samples originated in the United States, Italy and Spain and spanned the acute and convalescent phases of COVID-19. The prospective study material was composed of cDNA or gDNA derived from T cells, B-cell-depleted T cells, or PBMCs. Subjects who had been exposed to COVID-19, were actively infected with it, or had recovered from it provided the deeply sampled blood TCRbeta repertoires that made up the dataset. A freely available public database, intended as a resource for researchers studying the immune response to SARS-CoV-2, is where the repertoires were released. Samples were obtained from the ongoing ImmuneRACE study (first 160 participants) and from 1,254 subjects provided by 6 global collaborators. A de-identified subject ID, COVID-19 status, age in years and sex were almost always included in the sample metadata. Where HLA class I and class II types were available, the types were taken from metadata supplied by the sample provider, not from assay-based typing. Study-level results and caveats: The quantity of clinical and demographic metadata differed by source and by participant and was supplied without curation.

The CDR3 numbers 13 residues from cysteine through phenylalanine. Just CDR3 DNA is preserved here, 39 bases in frame from base 1. Trimmed from V: 5 bases; trimmed from J: 12 bases; junction bases lacking a gene match: 8. Notes on this clone: What this receptor recognizes is not known. Base qualities are not recorded, but no much larger clone differs from it by a single base.

The immunoSEQ Assay, a bias-controlled multiplex PCR, was used to amplify TCRbeta CDR3 regions from genomic DNA. The original pipeline was this. The number of nucleated cells in each sample was estimated by amplification of reference gene primers within the assay. To quantify the absolute abundance of each unique TCRbeta CDR3 rearrangement, sequence reads were collapsed and filtered. For each sample, productive Simpson clonality was calculated as the square root of Simpson's diversity index across productive rearrangements. TCRdb re-hosts the immuneACCESS table, in-frame sequences only. Its copies lack some clones; in the studies checked, an unresolved V gene accounts for under half of them, and the cause for the rest is not known. The DNA gave D and trimming, while V, J and clone size come from that table. The sample profile shows 160,000 or so clones; around 82% of them were found once. 18% of the sample rests with the top ten.

Participants in the prospective study were aged 18 to 89 years, lived in under 30 United States geographic areas, and enrolled through a virtual design. Cohort assignment in the prospective study relied on participant-reported clinical history from a screening survey and a study questionnaire. ImmuneRACE Cohort 3 recovered participants were defined by two consecutive negative NP/OP PCR tests, healthcare professional clearance, or symptom resolution. Each participant in the prospective study had whole blood, serum and a nasopharyngeal or oropharyngeal swab collected by mobile phlebotomists. Over a roughly 2-month period, participants in the prospective study had the option of providing additional blood draws and questionnaires. Blood samples from the prospective study were shipped frozen or at room temperature prior to DNA extraction.

This clonotype originated in a man in his sixties who had recovered from COVID-19. Source material: PBMCs or T cells enriched from blood (not recorded which). The chain is encoded by TRBV12-3 or TRBV12-4 joined to TRBJ1-1; TRBD1 aligns with 11 central bases. The nucleotides are TGTGCCAGCAGTCCGGGGACAGGGGGGTTTTCTTTCTTT. Translation gives CASSPGTGGFSFF.